These T cell receptor beta chains were read from a single sample in a study of blood T cell repertoires in COVID-19. Only in-frame clones appear in the TCRdb table, and some are missing; sequencing was by immunoSEQ multiplex PCR. The sample lists more than 95,000 clones, 86% occurring once. The specimen sequenced was peripheral blood. Receptor source: a human donor in a cohort sampled during active COVID-19. The CDR3 runs from the conserved cysteine through the conserved F or W. D genes are given only for firm matches. Clone size is not always given. Where it is, it says once, few, many or a class for expanded clones.

TRBJ1-1	.	.	TRBV7-9	CASSSWGPAFF	TGTGCCAGCAGCTCGTGGGGCCCCGCTTTCTTT
TRBJ2-7	.	many	TRBV4-1	CASSHPRSFYEQYF	TGCGCCAGCAGCCATCCCCGGAGTTTCTACGAGCAGTACTTC
TRBJ2-7	TRBD2	.	TRBV7-2	CASSLGLAGEQYF	TGTGCCAGCAGCTTGGGACTAGCAGGGGAGCAGTACTTC
TRBJ2-2	TRBD2	few	TRBV29-1	CSGASGRTGELFF	TGCAGCGGCGCTAGCGGACGCACCGGGGAGCTGTTTTTT
TRBJ2-7	.	.	TRBV27	CASSFGHRAYEQYF	TGTGCCAGCAGTTTCGGACATCGTGCCTACGAGCAGTACTTC
TRBJ2-1	TRBD2	.	TRBV15	CATSSRLAGVPIRNEQFF	TGTGCCACCAGCAGCAGACTAGCGGGAGTGCCGATACGGAATGAGCAGTTCTTC
TRBJ1-2	.	.	TRBV6-1	CASSDSGLGYGYTF	TGTGCCAGCAGTGATTCAGGGCTGGGCTATGGCTACACCTTC
TRBJ2-4	.	.	TRBV27	CASRSFGPGNIQYF	TGTGCCAGCAGGTCGTTTGGGCCAGGAAACATTCAGTACTTC
TRBJ1-5	.	.	TRBV11-2	CASSTLSGAEQPQHF	TGTGCCAGCAGCACCTTAAGCGGAGCGGAGCAGCCCCAGCATTTT
TRBJ2-5	TRBD2	.	TRBV11-2	CASSPPGGTGETQYF	TGTGCCAGCAGCCCCCCCGGGGGGACGGGAGAGACCCAGTACTTC
TRBJ2-3	.	.	TRBV4-2	CASSQAKQGGDTQYF	TGTGCCAGCAGCCAAGCCAAACAGGGTGGAGATACGCAGTATTTT
TRBJ2-2	TRBD2	.	TRBV27	CASQIGTSGTNTGELFF	TGTGCCAGCCAAATTGGCACTAGCGGGACGAACACCGGGGAGCTGTTTTTT
TRBJ2-3	.	.	TRBV4-3	CASSQELSSTDTQYF	TGCGCCAGCAGCCAAGAACTCTCTAGCACAGATACGCAGTATTTT
TRBJ2-7	TRBD2	few	TRBV4-2	CASSQDRVTSGSSYEQYF	TGTGCCAGCAGCCAAGACCGGGTCACTAGCGGGAGCTCCTACGAGCAGTACTTC